This is a list of T cell receptor beta chains from one sample in a study of cytomegalovirus exposure and HLA in healthy donors. The method was immunoSEQ multiplex PCR; TCRdb's version includes in-frame clones alone and lacks a portion of them. The sample has around 160,000 clones; about 74% are singletons. Sequenced input: PBMCs. The receptors here all came from a middle-aged man in good health and CMV-seropositive. Each CDR3 is given with its conserved first and last residue. A D gene is named only where the DNA matches it firmly. Part of the rows lack a size; the others show once, few, many or a class for expanded clones.

D: TRBD2; size: -; V: TRBV7-2; J: TRBJ2-7; CDR3: CASSLQAGGGAAEQYF; DNA: TGTGCCAGCAGCTTACAAGCGGGAGGGGGGGCGGCCGAGCAGTACTTC
D: TRBD2; size: -; V: TRBV4-2; J: TRBJ2-1; CDR3: CASSQESGRAWNEQFF; DNA: TGTGCCAGCAGCCAAGAAAGCGGGAGGGCCTGGAATGAGCAGTTCTTC
D: -; size: -; V: TRBV6-6; J: TRBJ1-4; CDR3: CASSSASGGEKLFF; DNA: TGTGCCAGCAGTTCAGCGTCGGGGGGTGAAAAACTGTTTTTT
D: -; size: -; V: TRBV2; J: TRBJ1-3; CDR3: CASSKPGESGNTIYF; DNA: TGTGCCAGCAGCAAACCAGGGGAATCCGGAAACACCATATATTTT
D: TRBD1; size: -; V: TRBV7-6; J: TRBJ2-7; CDR3: CASSFRDSFYEQYF; DNA: TGTGCCAGCAGCTTTAGGGACAGCTTCTACGAGCAGTACTTC
D: TRBD1; size: -; V: TRBV2; J: TRBJ2-3; CDR3: CASSDPGQGGLDTQYF; DNA: TGTGCCAGCAGTGATCCCGGACAGGGAGGCCTAGATACGCAGTATTTT
D: -; size: -; V: TRBV5-4; J: TRBJ2-1; CDR3: CASSFNSGSYNEQFF; DNA: TGTGCCAGCAGCTTCAATAGCGGCTCCTACAATGAGCAGTTCTTC
D: -; size: -; V: TRBV5-5; J: TRBJ2-7; CDR3: CASSFPNGEQYF; DNA: TGTGCCAGCAGCTTTCCGAACGGCGAGCAGTACTTC
D: TRBD2; size: -; V: TRBV7-2; J: TRBJ2-2; CDR3: CASSLKREGELFF; DNA: TGTGCCAGCAGCTTAAAGCGGGAGGGGGAGCTGTTTTTT
D: TRBD2; size: once; V: TRBV30; J: TRBJ2-5; CDR3: CAWSPGLAGSGGTQYF; DNA: TGTGCCTGGAGCCCGGGACTAGCGGGTAGCGGAGGGACCCAGTACTTC
D: TRBD2; size: -; V: TRBV29-1; J: TRBJ2-7; CDR3: CSTRTSGYEQYF; DNA: TGCAGCACCAGGACTAGCGGCTACGAGCAGTACTTC
D: TRBD2; size: few; V: TRBV5-3; J: TRBJ2-1; CDR3: CARSGTGTSGNEQFF; DNA: TGTGCCAGAAGCGGGACCGGGACTAGCGGCAATGAGCAGTTCTTC
D: -; size: -; V: TRBV29-1; J: TRBJ1-2; CDR3: CSVGEGTYGYTF; DNA: TGCAGCGTTGGGGAGGGTACCTATGGCTACACCTTC
D: TRBD2; size: -; V: TRBV7-7; J: TRBJ2-1; CDR3: CASSSGLAQTYNEQFF; DNA: TGTGCCAGCAGCTCTGGACTAGCGCAAACCTACAATGAGCAGTTCTTC
D: TRBD1; size: -; V: TRBV5-6; J: TRBJ1-1; CDR3: CASSLRTGMNTEAFF; DNA: TGTGCCAGCAGCTTGCGGACAGGAATGAACACTGAAGCTTTCTTT
D: -; size: -; V: TRBV28; J: TRBJ2-1; CDR3: CASSFQDSLNEQFF; DNA: TGTGCCAGCAGTTTCCAGGACAGTCTCAATGAGCAGTTCTTC
D: -; size: -; V: TRBV5-1; J: TRBJ2-2; CDR3: CASSFTANTGELFF; DNA: TGCGCCAGCAGTTTTACAGCGAACACCGGGGAGCTGTTTTTT
D: TRBD1; size: -; V: TRBV27; J: TRBJ1-1; CDR3: CASGNPGQGAMNTEAFF; DNA: TGTGCCAGCGGGAATCCGGGACAGGGGGCAATGAACACTGAAGCTTTCTTT
D: TRBD2; size: once; V: TRBV18; J: TRBJ2-3; CDR3: CASSPTLSGGTDTQYF; DNA: TGTGCCAGCTCACCGACCCTTAGCGGGGGCACAGATACGCAGTATTTT
D: TRBD2; size: -; V: TRBV5-4; J: TRBJ2-3; CDR3: CASSFPSGGTDTQYF; DNA: TGTGCCAGCAGCTTCCCTAGCGGGGGCACAGATACGCAGTATTTT
D: TRBD1; size: -; V: TRBV28; J: TRBJ1-1; CDR3: CASSPLGQLRSEAFF; DNA: TGTGCCAGCAGTCCCCTGGGACAGCTCAGAAGTGAAGCTTTCTTT
D: TRBD2; size: few; V: TRBV7-3; J: TRBJ2-3; CDR3: CASSSRTSGSQTQYF; DNA: TGTGCCAGCAGCTCGAGGACTAGCGGGAGCCAGACGCAGTATTTT
D: -; size: -; V: TRBV10-3; J: TRBJ1-5; CDR3: CALPGRRGESNQPQHF; DNA: TGTGCCCTTCCAGGGAGGAGAGGGGAGAGCAATCAGCCCCAGCATTTT
D: TRBD2; size: once; V: TRBV2; J: TRBJ2-7; CDR3: CASSQGLAYEQYF; DNA: TGTGCCAGCAGTCAGGGACTAGCCTACGAGCAGTACTTC
D: TRBD2; size: -; V: TRBV4-1; J: TRBJ2-5; CDR3: CASSQAPSGRGSVETQYF; DNA: TGCGCCAGCAGCCAAGCCCCTAGCGGGAGGGGTTCGGTGGAGACCCAGTACTTC
D: -; size: -; V: TRBV21-1; J: TRBJ2-3; CDR3: CASSKGDRVLITDTQYF; DNA: TGTGCCAGCAGCAAAGGAGACAGGGTTTTAATCACAGATACGCAGTATTTT
D: -; size: -; V: TRBV6-6; J: TRBJ1-4; CDR3: CASTNRESYEKLFF; DNA: TGTGCCAGCACCAACAGGGAAAGTTATGAAAAACTGTTTTTT
D: -; size: -; V: TRBV19; J: TRBJ2-1; CDR3: CASSILQENEQFF; DNA: TGTGCCAGTAGTATACTCCAAGAGAATGAGCAGTTCTTC
D: TRBD2; size: few; V: TRBV6-1; J: TRBJ2-3; CDR3: CASSEELLSGRRTTDTQYF; DNA: TGTGCCAGCAGTGAAGAACTCCTGAGCGGGAGACGAACCACAGATACGCAGTATTTT
D: -; size: -; V: TRBV5-6; J: TRBJ2-1; CDR3: CASSRLRNEQFF; DNA: TGTGCCAGCAGCCGGCTGAGGAATGAGCAGTTCTTC
D: -; size: -; V: TRBV5-5; J: TRBJ2-7; CDR3: CASSAARTRRSNYEQYF; DNA: TGTGCCAGCAGCGCCGCCCGAACTCGGCGGAGTAACTACGAGCAGTACTTC
D: TRBD2; size: -; V: TRBV28; J: TRBJ2-1; CDR3: CASIGGGSPTYNEQFF; DNA: TGTGCCAGCATAGGTGGCGGGAGTCCCACCTACAATGAGCAGTTCTTC
D: TRBD1; size: once; V: TRBV4-3; J: TRBJ1-2; CDR3: CASSPRTGDYYGYTF; DNA: TGCGCCAGCAGCCCTCGGACAGGAGATTACTATGGCTACACCTTC
D: TRBD2; size: -; V: TRBV7-9; J: TRBJ2-3; CDR3: CASSSGTSSFHTQYF; DNA: TGTGCCAGCAGCTCCGGGACTAGCTCCTTCCATACGCAGTATTTT
D: TRBD1; size: -; V: TRBV7-2; J: TRBJ2-5; CDR3: CASSLGRGRLETQYF; DNA: TGTGCCAGCAGCTTGGGCAGGGGGCGTTTAGAGACCCAGTACTTC
D: -; size: -; V: TRBV6-6; J: TRBJ2-2; CDR3: CASNGLGDTGELFF; DNA: TGTGCCAGCAACGGGCTCGGGGACACCGGGGAGCTGTTTTTT
D: -; size: -; V: TRBV6-1; J: TRBJ1-2; CDR3: CASSSPYRDYTF; DNA: TGTGCCAGCAGTTCTCCCTACAGGGACTACACCTTC
D: TRBD1; size: -; V: TRBV9; J: TRBJ1-1; CDR3: CASSVTGQGGTEAFF; DNA: TGTGCCAGCAGCGTCACCGGACAGGGCGGCACTGAAGCTTTCTTT
D: -; size: -; V: TRBV6-1; J: TRBJ2-7; CDR3: CASSEALVPQDIYEQYF; DNA: TGTGCCAGCAGTGAAGCGCTGGTTCCCCAGGACATCTACGAGCAGTACTTC
D: -; size: once; V: TRBV19; J: TRBJ2-7; CDR3: CASSVVYGGGIPPDEQYF; DNA: TGTGCCAGTAGTGTTGTATATGGAGGCGGGATCCCCCCCGACGAGCAGTACTTC
D: TRBD1; size: -; V: TRBV7-7; J: TRBJ2-7; CDR3: CASSWTGGLHSYEQYF; DNA: TGTGCCAGCAGCTGGACAGGGGGCCTCCACTCCTACGAGCAGTACTTC
D: TRBD1; size: -; V: TRBV6-5; J: TRBJ2-2; CDR3: CASRGTGAGELFF; DNA: TGTGCCAGCAGGGGGACAGGGGCCGGGGAGCTGTTTTTT
D: TRBD1; size: -; V: TRBV18; J: TRBJ1-2; CDR3: CASSQNLGQGPNYGYTF; DNA: TGTGCCAGCTCACAGAACTTGGGACAGGGCCCTAACTATGGCTACACCTTC
D: TRBD1; size: -; V: TRBV28; J: TRBJ2-2; CDR3: CASSSGTGHTGELFF; DNA: TGTGCCAGCAGTTCCGGGACAGGGCACACCGGGGAGCTGTTTTTT
D: -; size: once; V: TRBV4-2; J: TRBJ2-7; CDR3: CASSQDTGEAWLGEQYF; DNA: TGTGCCAGCAGCCAAGATACAGGGGAGGCTTGGTTGGGGGAGCAGTACTTC
D: -; size: once; V: TRBV30; J: TRBJ1-2; CDR3: CAWGGYGGKAF; DNA: TGTGCCTGGGGGGGATACGGGGGAAAAGCCTTC
D: TRBD1; size: -; V: TRBV5-6; J: TRBJ2-7; CDR3: CASTDFGQGDYEQYF; DNA: TGTGCCAGCACCGACTTTGGGCAGGGGGACTACGAGCAGTACTTC
D: -; size: once; V: TRBV7-9; J: TRBJ1-2; CDR3: CASSLGQRKGYTF; DNA: TGTGCCAGCAGCTTAGGACAAAGGAAGGGCTACACCTTC
D: -; size: -; V: TRBV4-3; J: TRBJ2-2; CDR3: CASSQGREFYTGELFF; DNA: TGCGCCAGCAGCCAAGGTCGGGAGTTCTACACCGGGGAGCTGTTTTTT
D: -; size: many; V: TRBV7-9; J: TRBJ2-1; CDR3: CASSLETGEQFF; DNA: TGTGCCAGCAGCTTAGAGACTGGTGAGCAGTTCTTC
D: -; size: once; V: TRBV7-2; J: TRBJ1-2; CDR3: CASSLSALNYGGYTF; DNA: TGTGCCAGCAGCTTATCGGCGCTAAACTATGGCGGCTACACCTTC
D: TRBD1; size: -; V: TRBV9; J: TRBJ1-1; CDR3: CASSGNRDRGLNTEAFF; DNA: TGTGCCAGCAGCGGAAACCGGGACAGGGGGCTTAACACTGAAGCTTTCTTT
D: TRBD2; size: -; V: TRBV6-5; J: TRBJ2-1; CDR3: CASTRTSGAPNEQFF; DNA: TGTGCCAGCACCCGGACTAGCGGAGCGCCCAATGAGCAGTTCTTC
D: TRBD1; size: -; V: TRBV2; J: TRBJ2-7; CDR3: CASSADRTYEQYF; DNA: TGTGCCAGCAGCGCGGACAGGACCTACGAGCAGTACTTC
D: TRBD2; size: -; V: TRBV25-1; J: TRBJ2-5; CDR3: CASSDEGGWETQYF; DNA: TGTGCCAGCAGTGACGAGGGAGGGTGGGAGACCCAGTACTTC
D: -; size: -; V: TRBV11-3; J: TRBJ2-3; CDR3: CASSLRRDTQYF; DNA: TGTGCCAGCAGCTTAAGGCGGGATACGCAGTATTTT